The 29 T cell receptor beta chains below all came from one sample that was sequenced in a study of somatic mutations in cytotoxic T cells in rheumatoid arthritis. Measured with immunoSEQ multiplex PCR; TCRdb has only the in-frame clones, and not every one. The data show approximately 21,000 clones, 65% to 85% seen once. Sample: CD8+ T cells sorted from blood. The source is an adult with rheumatoid arthritis.

The chain carries TRBV10-3 and TRBJ2-2; D perhaps matches TRBD1 (6 bases). This CDR3 has 13 amino acids. Germline V gene data show CDR1 as ENHRY and CDR2 as SYGVKD. The V and J ends lost 6 bases and 3 bases respectively, with 8 bases between them. CDR3 region: CAIRGGDTGELFF. The CDR3 bases are TGTGCCATCAGAGGGGGTGACACCGGGGAGCTGTTTTTT.

The V call is TRBV19, the J call TRBJ1-2, with TRBD1 as a possible D gene (5 bases). The CDR3 is made up of 17 amino acids. Germline V CDR1 and CDR2: LNHDA, SQIVND (reference sequence). The V gene lost 8 bases and the J gene lost 4 bases, with 26 bases spanning the gap. CDR3 DNA: TGTGCCAGTTATGGGCCATCCGGGACCGACCAATTCTATGGCTACACCTTC. It translates to CASYGPSGTDQFYGYTF. Combining the CDR3 with reference TRBV19 and TRBJ1-2 gives the whole variable domain DGGITQSPKYLFRKEGQNVTLSCEQNLNHDAMYWYRQDPGQGLRLIYYSQIVNDFQKGDIAEGYSVSREKKESFPLTVTSAQKNPTAFYLCASYGPSGTDQFYGYTFGSGTRLTVV.

V and J are TRBV6-1 and TRBJ2-6; D unclear. The germline CDR1 and CDR2 sequences are MNHNS and SASEGT. Trimming removed 1 base at V and 0 bases at J, with 4 bases between. The CDR3 sequence is 15 residues long. CDR3 nucleotides: TGTGCCAGCAGTGAAGTGATCTCTGGGGCCAACGTCCTGACTTTC. Protein product: CASSEVISGANVLTF.

This chain links TRBV7-6 with TRBJ2-2; D unresolved. Germline V CDR1 and CDR2: SGHVS, FNYEAQ. This CDR3 contains 14 residues. V shed 1 base and J shed 3 bases, with 6 bases lying between them. The DNA for the CDR3 is TGTGCCAGCAGCTTAGAGGTGTACACCGGGGAGCTGTTTTTT. Translated: CASSLEVYTGELFF.

V usage is TRBV5-5 and J usage is TRBJ2-1, with 9 nucleotides matching TRBD2. Germline lookup yields CDR1 SGHKS and CDR2 YYEKEE (reference sequence). The V gene end was trimmed by 4 bases and the J gene end by 7 bases; junction bases not matched to a gene: 9. The CDR3 loop spans 15 amino acids. The CDR3 here is CASSPPGLAGNEQFF. DNA for the CDR3: TGTGCCAGCAGCCCTCCCGGGCTAGCGGGGAATGAGCAGTTCTTC.

V usage is TRBV6-5 and J usage is TRBJ1-1; D is uncertain. V was cut by 7 bases and J by 2 bases, with 8 bases left in between. Germline lookup yields CDR1 MNHEY and CDR2 SVGAGI. The CDR3 length is 12 residues. The CDR3 sequence: CASKEGNTEAFF. DNA of the CDR3: TGTGCCAGCAAAGAAGGAAACACTGAAGCTTTCTTT.

In nucleotides, the CDR3 is TGTGCCAGCAGTTTACAAGAGACCCAGTACTTC. Encoded protein: CASSLQETQYF. The chain recombines TRBV27 with TRBJ2-5; D gene unclear. The CDR3 runs 11 residues. Germline V gene sequence: CDR1 MNHEY, CDR2 SMNVEV (reference sequence). Trimming pared 2 bases from V and 2 bases from J, leaving 0 bases between.

The chain recombines TRBV10-3 with TRBJ2-2, with 8 bases that match TRBD1. CDR1 ENHRY and CDR2 SYGVKD come from the germline V gene. The CDR3 spans 16 residues. Trimming cost V 4 bases and J 4 bases; bases outside gene matches: 8. DNA of the CDR3: TGTGCCATCAGTGCCCGGACAGGGTCAGCCACCGGGGAGCTGTTTTTT. It encodes CAISARTGSATGELFF.

This sequence joins TRBV4-1 and TRBJ2-6, with 7 bases fitting TRBD1. The CDR3 is 19 residues long. Germline V gene sequence: CDR1 MGHRA, CDR2 YSYEKL. V trimming: 0 bases; J trimming: 4 bases; junction bases outside the gene matches: 12. The CDR3 loop reads CASSQDQGGRVYGANVLTF. In DNA form, the CDR3 reads TGCGCCAGCAGCCAAGATCAAGGGGGCAGGGTCTACGGGGCCAACGTCCTGACTTTC.

This clone was detected a few times. The rearrangement links TRBV5-4 to TRBJ1-1, with D maybe TRBD1 (5 bases). CDR1 and CDR2 (germline): SGHNT, YYREEE (reference sequence). Trimming shortened V by 4 bases and J by 7 bases, and 14 bases separated the two germline ends. The CDR3 spans 13 residues. The chain's CDR3 is CASSPEGSGEAFF. The CDR3 DNA sequence: TGTGCCAGCAGCCCAGAGGGGTCTGGTGAAGCTTTCTTT.

The V gene is TRBV14, the J gene TRBJ2-3, with D hard to call. The CDR3 is 17 residues long. Germline values: CDR1 SGHDN, CDR2 FVKESK. The germline V and J ends were trimmed by 4 bases and 5 bases, with 22 bases remaining between them. The CDR3 is CASSRSFQSGWGDTQYF. CDR3 in DNA: TGTGCCAGCAGCCGAAGCTTTCAGAGTGGGTGGGGAGATACGCAGTATTTT.

The chain is built from TRBV7-9 and TRBJ2-2; the D gene is possibly TRBD1 (6 bases). Germline-derived CDR1 and CDR2 are SEHNR and FQNEAQ (reference sequence). The CDR3 consists of 15 residues. With 5 bases removed from V and 8 bases from J, the gap between germline ends came to 18 bases. CDR3 in amino acids: CASSPPDSGGGELFF. CDR3 in DNA: TGTGCCAGCAGCCCCCCGGACAGTGGCGGGGGGGAGCTGTTTTTT.

The chain is built from TRBV6-5 and TRBJ1-2; D is ambiguous. The CDR3 covers 16 residues. The germline V gene encodes CDR1 MNHEY and CDR2 SVGAGI. V was trimmed by 0 bases and J by 0 bases, leaving 11 bases between them. The DNA for the CDR3 is TGTGCCAGCAGTTACTCGACCGGGGAGTCTAACTATGGCTACACCTTC. It yields the protein CASSYSTGESNYGYTF.

The rearrangement joins TRBV19 to TRBJ2-1, with TRBD1 matching over 7 bases. CDR3 length equals 13 residues. Germline V gene data show CDR1 as LNHDA and CDR2 as SQIVND (reference sequence). Germline trimming cut 2 bases from V and 9 bases from J; bases unmatched to any gene: 4. The DNA for the CDR3 is TGTGCCAGTAGTATATCGACAGGGATTGAGCAGTTCTTC. It is translated as CASSISTGIEQFF.

As for this clone: One end of the junction varies from germline; a read error may be responsible. This chain connects TRBV9 to TRBJ2-7, with D hard to call. The CDR3 is 12 residues long. Germline V CDR1 and CDR2: SGDLS, YYNGEE. The CDR3 coding sequence is TGTGCCAGCAGCACCCGTCTTGGCGAGCAGTGCTTC. Residues: CASSTRLGEQCF.

This CDR3 reads CASSRRTTTEGQTQYF. CDR3 in DNA: TGTGCCAGCAGCCGGCGGACTACGACAGAAGGGCAGACCCAGTACTTC. This sequence joins TRBV4-2 and TRBJ2-5; D might be TRBD2 (6 bases). The V end lost 4 bases, the J end lost 6 bases, and 21 bases lay between the germline ends. Per the germline V gene, CDR1 is LGHNA and CDR2 is YNFKEQ. CDR3 length: 16 residues.

The chain couples TRBV4-1 to TRBJ2-7, with 7 bases that match TRBD2. Germline CDR1 and CDR2: MGHRA and YSYEKL. CDR3 size: 15 residues. V was clipped by 0 bases and J by 5 bases; unmatched bases: 7. The CDR3 spells CASSQDSGGANEQYF. The DNA for the CDR3 is TGCGCCAGCAGCCAAGATTCGGGGGGAGCGAACGAGCAGTACTTC.

V is TRBV5-6 and J is TRBJ2-5; no definite D call. The V and J ends lost 2 bases and 3 bases respectively, with 8 bases between them. The CDR3 has 13 amino acids. Germline V gene data show CDR1 as SGHDT and CDR2 as YYEEEE. The CDR3 spells CASSFPSEETQYF. CDR3 nucleotides: TGTGCCAGCAGCTTTCCGTCAGAAGAGACCCAGTACTTC.

This chain connects TRBV5-1 to TRBJ1-1, with D unresolved. This CDR3 has 13 amino acids. Looked up from germline, CDR1 is SGHRS and CDR2 is YFSETQ. V was cut by 4 bases and J by 7 bases, with 14 bases left in between. For the CDR3, the DNA is TGCGCCAGCAGCCCTAATAAAGTCGGTGAAGCTTTCTTT. Protein sequence: CASSPNKVGEAFF. Full variable domain (rest looked up from reference TRBV5-1 and TRBJ1-1): KAGVTQTPRYLIKTRGQQVTLSCSPISGHRSVSWYQQTPGQGLQFLFEYFSETQRNKGNFPGRFSGRQFSNSRSEMNVSTLELGDSALYLCASSPNKVGEAFFGQGTRLTVV.

This chain connects TRBV5-1 to TRBJ1-4; D uncertain. The germline gives CDR1 SGHRS, CDR2 YFSETQ. The V and J ends lost 1 base and 0 bases respectively, with 13 bases between them. The CDR3 is made up of 17 amino acids. The CDR3 sequence: CASSLKHQDATNEKLFF. The CDR3 nucleotides read TGCGCCAGCAGCTTGAAACACCAAGATGCAACTAATGAAAAACTGTTTTTT.

The chain recombines TRBV5-1 with TRBJ1-1; D not resolved. The germline CDR1 and CDR2 sequences are SGHRS and YFSETQ. The V and J ends lost 4 bases and 1 base respectively, with 8 bases between them. The CDR3 contains 13 residues. The CDR3 sequence: CASSEAKNTEAFF. The CDR3 nucleotides are TGCGCCAGCAGCGAAGCTAAGAACACTGAAGCTTTCTTT.

CDR3 amino acids: CASSQAGTGVEQFF. For the CDR3, the DNA is TGCGCCAGCAGCCAGGCCGGGACAGGTGTTGAGCAGTTCTTC. The chain links TRBV4-3 to TRBJ2-1, with 8 positions matching TRBD1. Germline-derived CDR1 and CDR2 are LGHNA and YSLEER. V shed 3 bases, J shed 9 bases, and the junction held 7 bases outside the gene matches. This CDR3 is 14 amino acids long.

This chain connects TRBV5-1 to TRBJ2-7; 9 bases align to TRBD2. Germline CDR1 and CDR2: SGHRS and YFSETQ. The CDR3 covers 19 residues. With V trimmed by 4 bases and J by 5 bases, 22 bases remained unmatched. CDR3 DNA: TGCGCCAGCAGCCCTACATGGTATCCAGCGGGGGGCCAGACAGACGAGCAGTACTTC. This sequence encodes CASSPTWYPAGGQTDEQYF.

CDR3 amino acids: CASSPPGQIYYEQYF. Written as DNA, the CDR3 is TGTGCCAGCAGCCCCCCGGGACAGATTTACTACGAGCAGTACTTC. The V call is TRBV7-8, the J call TRBJ2-7; TRBD1 aligns across 7 bases. CDR1 is SGHVS and CDR2 is FQNEAQ in the germline V gene. V was clipped by 5 bases and J by 3 bases; unmatched bases: 10. This CDR3 spans 15 amino acids.

CDR3 sequence (DNA): TGCGCCAGCAGGTCTAGCAACACCGGGGAGCTGTTTTTT. This codes for CASRSSNTGELFF. This chain connects TRBV5-1 to TRBJ2-2, with a possible D match to TRBD2 (5 bases). Per the germline V gene, CDR1 is SGHRS and CDR2 is YFSETQ. This CDR3 spans 13 amino acids. Trimming shortened V by 5 bases and J by 2 bases, and 7 bases separated the two germline ends.

V is TRBV13 and J is TRBJ2-7; 7 bases map to TRBD1. The V gene's germline CDR1 is PRHDT and CDR2 FYEKMQ (reference sequence). CDR3 length: 18 residues. J lost 0 bases, V lost 5 bases, and 16 bases had no gene match. The CDR3 here is CASSPHPRQGLFSYEQYF. In nucleotides, the CDR3 is TGTGCCAGCAGCCCACATCCCCGACAGGGCCTGTTCTCCTACGAGCAGTACTTC.

The chain uses TRBV4-2 and TRBJ2-7; D is unresolved. Trimming pared 5 bases from V and 3 bases from J, leaving 11 bases between. Germline assignment: CDR1 LGHNA and CDR2 YNFKEQ. The CDR3 spans 13 residues. The CDR3 DNA reads as TGTGCCAGCAGCAAGGAATTGGGCTACGAGCAGTACTTC. Translation gives CASSKELGYEQYF.

Notes on this clone: Possible read error: a much larger clone is one base away. The chain carries TRBV28 and TRBJ2-1, with a weak D call TRBD1 (6 bases). This CDR3 is built from 14 residues. Germline CDR1 is MDHEN and CDR2 is SYDVKM. V gave up 4 bases and J gave up 4 bases, with 11 bases separating them. The CDR3 DNA is TGTGCCAGCAGTTCCCCGGGACAATACAATGAGCAGTTCTTC. This encodes CASSSPGQYNEQFF.

The chain couples TRBV7-7 to TRBJ2-5; the D gene is possibly TRBD2 (5 bases). The germline V and J ends were trimmed by 5 bases and 5 bases, with 12 bases remaining between them. CDR1 and CDR2 from the germline V gene are SSHAT and FNYEAQ (reference sequence). CDR3 size: 13 residues. The CDR3 loop is CASSAGAPETQYF. Written as DNA, the CDR3 is TGTGCCAGCAGCGCGGGCGCCCCGGAGACCCAGTACTTC.